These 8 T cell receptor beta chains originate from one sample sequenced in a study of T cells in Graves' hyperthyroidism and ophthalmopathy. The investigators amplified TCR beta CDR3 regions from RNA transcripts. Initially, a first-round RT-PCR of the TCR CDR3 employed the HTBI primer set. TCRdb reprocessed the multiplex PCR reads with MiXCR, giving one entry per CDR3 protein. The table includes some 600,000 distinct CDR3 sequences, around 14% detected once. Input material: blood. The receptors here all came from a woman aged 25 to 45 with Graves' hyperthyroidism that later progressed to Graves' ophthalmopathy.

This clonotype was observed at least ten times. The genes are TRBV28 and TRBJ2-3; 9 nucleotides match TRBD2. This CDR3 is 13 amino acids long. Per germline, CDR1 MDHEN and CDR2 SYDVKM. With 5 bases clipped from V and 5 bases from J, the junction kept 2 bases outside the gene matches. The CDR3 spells CASSPSGKDTQYF. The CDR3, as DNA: TGTGCCAGCAGTCCTAGCGGGAAAGATACGCAGTATTTT.

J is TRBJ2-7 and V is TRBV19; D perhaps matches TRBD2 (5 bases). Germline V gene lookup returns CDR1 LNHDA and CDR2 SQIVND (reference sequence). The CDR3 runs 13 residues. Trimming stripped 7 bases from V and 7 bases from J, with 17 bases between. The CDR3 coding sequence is TGTGCCAGTACAGCACGGGGAACGGGGGAGCAGTACTTC. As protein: CASTARGTGEQYF.

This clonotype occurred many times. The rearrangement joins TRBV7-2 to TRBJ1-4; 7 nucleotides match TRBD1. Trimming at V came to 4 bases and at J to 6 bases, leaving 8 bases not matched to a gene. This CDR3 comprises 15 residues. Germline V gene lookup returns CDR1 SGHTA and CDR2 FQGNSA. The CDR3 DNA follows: TGTGCCAGCAGCTCCCCGGCAGGGGGAGATGAAAAACTGTTTTTT. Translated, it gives CASSSPAGGDEKLFF.

The CDR3 reads CASSPPPYYEQYF. CDR3 nucleotide sequence: TGTGCCAGCAGCCCGCCCCCCTACTACGAGCAGTACTTC. The chain couples TRBV3-1 to TRBJ2-7; D unclear. V dropped 4 bases and J dropped 3 bases, with 10 bases sitting between them. The CDR3 runs 13 residues. Germline values: CDR1 LGHDT, CDR2 YNNKEL (reference sequence).

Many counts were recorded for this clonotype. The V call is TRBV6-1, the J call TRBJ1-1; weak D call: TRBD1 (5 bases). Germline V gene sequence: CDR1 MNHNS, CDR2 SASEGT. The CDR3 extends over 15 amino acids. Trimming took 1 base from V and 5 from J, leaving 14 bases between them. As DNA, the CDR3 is TGTGCCAGCAGTGAAGTTGGCGGTGGGGGTACTGAAGCTTTCTTT. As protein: CASSEVGGGGTEAFF.

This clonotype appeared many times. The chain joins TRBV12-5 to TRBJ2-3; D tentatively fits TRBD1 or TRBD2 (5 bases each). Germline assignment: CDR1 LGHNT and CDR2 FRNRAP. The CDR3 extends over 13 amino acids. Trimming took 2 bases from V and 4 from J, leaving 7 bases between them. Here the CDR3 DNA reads TGTGCTAGTGGTTTGTTGGGACCAGATACGCAGTATTTT. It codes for CASGLLGPDTQYF.

The CDR3 coding sequence is TGTGCCAGCAGCTTCGAGTTATACACCGGGGAGCTGTTTTTT. It codes for CASSFELYTGELFF. The chain couples TRBV7-9 to TRBJ2-2; no reliable D call. The CDR3 has 14 residues. Germline lookup yields CDR1 SEHNR and CDR2 FQNEAQ (reference sequence). Trimming left V 3 bases short and J 3 bases short, with 8 bases between.

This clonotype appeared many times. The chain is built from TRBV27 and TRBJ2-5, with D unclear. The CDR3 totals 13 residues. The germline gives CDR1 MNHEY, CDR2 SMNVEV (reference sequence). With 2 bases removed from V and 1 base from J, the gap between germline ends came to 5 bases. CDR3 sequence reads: CASSLALQETQYF. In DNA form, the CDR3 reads TGTGCCAGCAGTTTAGCGCTCCAAGAGACCCAGTACTTC.